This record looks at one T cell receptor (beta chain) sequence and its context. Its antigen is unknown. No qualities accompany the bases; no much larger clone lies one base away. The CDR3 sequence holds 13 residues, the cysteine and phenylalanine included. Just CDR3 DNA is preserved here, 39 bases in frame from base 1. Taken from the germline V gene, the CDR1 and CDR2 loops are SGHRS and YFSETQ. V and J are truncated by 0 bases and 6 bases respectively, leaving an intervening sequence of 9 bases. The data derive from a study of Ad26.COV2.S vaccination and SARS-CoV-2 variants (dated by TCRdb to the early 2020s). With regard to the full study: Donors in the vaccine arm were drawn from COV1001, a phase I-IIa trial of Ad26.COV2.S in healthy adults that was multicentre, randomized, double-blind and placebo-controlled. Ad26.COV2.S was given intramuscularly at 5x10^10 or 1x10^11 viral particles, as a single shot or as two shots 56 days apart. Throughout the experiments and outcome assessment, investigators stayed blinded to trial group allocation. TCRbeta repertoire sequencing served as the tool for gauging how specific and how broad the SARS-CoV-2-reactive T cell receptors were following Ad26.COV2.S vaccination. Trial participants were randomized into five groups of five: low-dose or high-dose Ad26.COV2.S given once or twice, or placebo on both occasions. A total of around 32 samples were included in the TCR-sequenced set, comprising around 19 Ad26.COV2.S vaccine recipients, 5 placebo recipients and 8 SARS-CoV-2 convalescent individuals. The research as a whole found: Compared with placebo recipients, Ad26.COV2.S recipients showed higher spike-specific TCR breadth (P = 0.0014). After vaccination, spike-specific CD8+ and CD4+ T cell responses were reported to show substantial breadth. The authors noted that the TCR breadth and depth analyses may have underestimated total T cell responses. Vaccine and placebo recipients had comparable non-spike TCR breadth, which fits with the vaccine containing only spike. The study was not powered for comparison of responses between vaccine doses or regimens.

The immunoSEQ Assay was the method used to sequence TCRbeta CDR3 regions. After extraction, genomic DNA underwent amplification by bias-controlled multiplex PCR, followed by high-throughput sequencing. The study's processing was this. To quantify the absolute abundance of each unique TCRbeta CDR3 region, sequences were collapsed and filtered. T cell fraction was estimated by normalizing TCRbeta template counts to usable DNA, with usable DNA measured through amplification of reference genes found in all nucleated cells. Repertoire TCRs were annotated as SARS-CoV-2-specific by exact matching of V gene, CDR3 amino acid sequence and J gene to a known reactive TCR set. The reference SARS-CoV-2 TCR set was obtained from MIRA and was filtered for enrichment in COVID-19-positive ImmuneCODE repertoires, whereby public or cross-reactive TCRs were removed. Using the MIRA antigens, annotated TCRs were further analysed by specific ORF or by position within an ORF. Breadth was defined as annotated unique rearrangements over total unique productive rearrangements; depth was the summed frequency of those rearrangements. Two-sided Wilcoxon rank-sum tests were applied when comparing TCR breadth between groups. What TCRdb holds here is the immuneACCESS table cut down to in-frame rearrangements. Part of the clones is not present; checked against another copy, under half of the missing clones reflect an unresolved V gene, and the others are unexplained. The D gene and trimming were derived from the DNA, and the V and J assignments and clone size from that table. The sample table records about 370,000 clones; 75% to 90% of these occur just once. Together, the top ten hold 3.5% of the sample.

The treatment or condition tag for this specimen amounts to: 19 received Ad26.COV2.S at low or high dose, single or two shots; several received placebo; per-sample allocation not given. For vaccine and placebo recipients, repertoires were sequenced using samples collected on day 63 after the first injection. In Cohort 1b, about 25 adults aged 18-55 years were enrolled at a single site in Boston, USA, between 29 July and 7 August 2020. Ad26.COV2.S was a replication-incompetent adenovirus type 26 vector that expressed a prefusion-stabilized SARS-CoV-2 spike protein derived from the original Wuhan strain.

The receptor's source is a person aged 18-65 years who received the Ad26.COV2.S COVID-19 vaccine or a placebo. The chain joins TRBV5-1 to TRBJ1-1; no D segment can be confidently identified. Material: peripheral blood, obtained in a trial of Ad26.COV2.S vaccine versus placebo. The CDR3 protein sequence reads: CASSLERGSEAFF. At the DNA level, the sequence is TGCGCCAGCAGCTTGGAGCGGGGATCTGAAGCTTTCTTT.